Following are 3 T cell receptor beta chains from one sample sequenced in a study of T-cell reconstitution after alpha-beta-depleted transplantation in children. The TCRbeta library was prepared with unique molecular identifiers. TCRdb itself ran the PCR reads through MiXCR, one entry per CDR3 protein. The data show 98,000 or so distinct CDR3 sequences, 23% seen once. The sequencing used PBMCs, collected before TCRalphabeta/CD19-depleted stem cell transplant. These receptor sequences come from a boy aged 2-15 years with acute lymphoblastic leukemia, due to receive a stem cell transplant.

This clonotype was detected only a few times. The CDR3 loop reads CSARPRGAGYYNEQFF. DNA for the CDR3: TGCAGTGCTAGACCCCGAGGGGCGGGGTACTACAATGAGCAGTTCTTC. The V and J genes are TRBV20-1 and TRBJ2-1; D is perhaps TRBD2 (6 bases). Germline V CDR1 and CDR2: DFQATT, SNEGSKA (reference sequence). V shed 2 bases and J shed 3 bases, with 17 bases lying between them. The CDR3 has 16 residues.

The J gene is TRBJ2-1, the V gene TRBV3-1; D gene uncertain. The CDR3 totals 12 residues. Between the trimmed V and J ends, which lost 2 bases and 7 bases, there was a span of 6 bases. Germline V gene sequence: CDR1 LGHDT, CDR2 YNNKEL (reference sequence). CDR3 sequence reads: CASSQPNNEQFF. The CDR3 DNA reads as TGTGCCAGCAGCCAACCTAATAATGAGCAGTTCTTC.

The rearrangement joins TRBV12-3 or TRBV12-4 to TRBJ2-7, with D possibly being TRBD1 (6 bases). The CDR3 length is 14 residues. The V and J ends lost 5 bases and 3 bases respectively, with 14 bases between them. CDR3 region: CASSKDSPFYEQYF. The CDR3 region has the DNA TGTGCCAGCAGTAAGGACAGTCCCTTCTACGAGCAGTACTTC.